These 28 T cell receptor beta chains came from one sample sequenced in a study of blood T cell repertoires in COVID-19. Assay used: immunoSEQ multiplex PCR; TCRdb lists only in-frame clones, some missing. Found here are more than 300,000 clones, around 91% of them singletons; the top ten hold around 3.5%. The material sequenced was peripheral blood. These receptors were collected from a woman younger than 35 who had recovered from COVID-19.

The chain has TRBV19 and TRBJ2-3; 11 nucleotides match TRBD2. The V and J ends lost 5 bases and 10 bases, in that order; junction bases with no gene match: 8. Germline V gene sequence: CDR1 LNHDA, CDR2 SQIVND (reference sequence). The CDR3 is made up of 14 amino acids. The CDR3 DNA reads TGTGCCAGTAGTCTTCCGGGACTAGCGGTTCCGCAGTATTTT. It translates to CASSLPGLAVPQYF.

CDR3 protein: CASSEAVGVVGYGYTF. The DNA of the CDR3 is TGTGCCAGCAGTGAAGCTGTCGGGGTGGTGGGCTATGGCTACACCTTC. The rearrangement links TRBV25-1 to TRBJ1-2; the D is unclear. There are 16 residues in the CDR3. CDR1 and CDR2 from the germline V gene are MGHDK and SYGVNS. The ends were cut back, 2 bases at V and 4 bases at J, with 17 bases in the middle.

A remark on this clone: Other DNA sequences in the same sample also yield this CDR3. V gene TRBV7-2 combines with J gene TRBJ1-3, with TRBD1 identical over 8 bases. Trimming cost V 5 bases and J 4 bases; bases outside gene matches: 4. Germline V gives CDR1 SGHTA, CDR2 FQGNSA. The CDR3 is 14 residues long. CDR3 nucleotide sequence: TGTGCCAGCAGCCTTTACAGGGGGGGAAACACCATATATTTT. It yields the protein CASSLYRGGNTIYF.

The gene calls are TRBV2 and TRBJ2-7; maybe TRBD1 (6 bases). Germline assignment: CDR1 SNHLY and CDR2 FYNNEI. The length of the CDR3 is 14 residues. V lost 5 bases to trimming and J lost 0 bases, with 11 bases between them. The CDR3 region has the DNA TGTGCCAGCAGTTTCAGGGGAAGCTCCTACGAGCAGTACGTC. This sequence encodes CASSFRGSSYEQYV.

Here the CDR3 reads CASSVVEATEQFF. For the CDR3, the DNA is TGTGCCAGCAGCGTAGTGGAGGCTACCGAGCAGTTCTTC. The chain couples TRBV9 to TRBJ2-1; a possible D gene is TRBD2 (5 bases). V lost 0 bases, J lost 10 bases, and 11 bases lay in between. The CDR3 is 13 residues long. Germline-derived CDR1 and CDR2 are SGDLS and YYNGEE.

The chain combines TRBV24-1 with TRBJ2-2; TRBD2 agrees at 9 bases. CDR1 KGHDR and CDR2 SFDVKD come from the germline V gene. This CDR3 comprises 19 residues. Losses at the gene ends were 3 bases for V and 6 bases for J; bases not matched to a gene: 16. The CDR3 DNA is TGTGCCACCAGTGATAGGGGTCGCAGAGGGGTAGCGGGAGCCGGGGAGCTGTTTTTT. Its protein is CATSDRGRRGVAGAGELFF.

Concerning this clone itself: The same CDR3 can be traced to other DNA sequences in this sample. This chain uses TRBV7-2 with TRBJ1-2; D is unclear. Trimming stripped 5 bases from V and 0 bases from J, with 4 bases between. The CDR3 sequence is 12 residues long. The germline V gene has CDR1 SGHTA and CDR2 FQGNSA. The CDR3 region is CASSPANYGYTF. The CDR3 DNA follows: TGTGCCAGCAGCCCGGCTAACTATGGCTACACCTTC.

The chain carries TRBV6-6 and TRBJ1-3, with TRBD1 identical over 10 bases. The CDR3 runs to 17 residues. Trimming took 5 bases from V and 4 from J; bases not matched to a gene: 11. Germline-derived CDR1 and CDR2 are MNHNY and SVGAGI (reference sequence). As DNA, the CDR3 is TGTGCCAGCAGTCTATTGGGACAGGGGCCTTCCGGAAACACCATATATTTT. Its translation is CASSLLGQGPSGNTIYF.

CDR3 sequence (DNA): TGCAGCGTTGTCAGGGAAGGTTGGGGTGGCTACACCTTC. Amino acid sequence: CSVVREGWGGYTF. This chain uses TRBV29-1 with TRBJ1-2, with a tentative D call TRBD1 (5 bases). Trimming removed 4 bases at V and 7 bases at J, with 16 bases between. Germline V gene sequence: CDR1 SQVTM, CDR2 ANQGSEA. The CDR3 loop spans 13 amino acids.

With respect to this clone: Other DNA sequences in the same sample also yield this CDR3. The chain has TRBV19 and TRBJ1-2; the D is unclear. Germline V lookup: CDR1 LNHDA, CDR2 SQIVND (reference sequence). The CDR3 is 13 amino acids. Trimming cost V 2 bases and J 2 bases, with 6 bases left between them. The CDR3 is CASSIRGNYGYTF. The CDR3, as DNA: TGTGCCAGTAGTATACGAGGGAACTATGGCTACACCTTC.

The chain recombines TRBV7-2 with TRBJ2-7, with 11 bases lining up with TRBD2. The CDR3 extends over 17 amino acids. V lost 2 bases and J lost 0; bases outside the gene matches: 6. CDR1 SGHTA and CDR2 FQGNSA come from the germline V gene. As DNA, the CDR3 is TGTGCCAGCAGCTTACGGGCAACTAGCGGGAGCTCCTACGAGCAGTACGTC. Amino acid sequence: CASSLRATSGSSYEQYV.

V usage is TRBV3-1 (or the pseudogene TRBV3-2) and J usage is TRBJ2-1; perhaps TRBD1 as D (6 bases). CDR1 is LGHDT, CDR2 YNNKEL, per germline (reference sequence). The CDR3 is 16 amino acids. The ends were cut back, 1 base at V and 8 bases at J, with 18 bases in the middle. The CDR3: CASSQGTGRGGDEQFF. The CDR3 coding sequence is TGTGCCAGCAGCCAAGGAACTGGCAGGGGTGGCGATGAGCAGTTCTTC.

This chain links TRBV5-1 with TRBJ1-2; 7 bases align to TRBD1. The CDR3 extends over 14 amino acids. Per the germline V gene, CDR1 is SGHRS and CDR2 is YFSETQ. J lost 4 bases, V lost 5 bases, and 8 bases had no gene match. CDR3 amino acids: CASSFRQGPYGYTF. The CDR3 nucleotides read TGCGCCAGCAGTTTTAGACAGGGACCCTATGGCTACACCTTC.

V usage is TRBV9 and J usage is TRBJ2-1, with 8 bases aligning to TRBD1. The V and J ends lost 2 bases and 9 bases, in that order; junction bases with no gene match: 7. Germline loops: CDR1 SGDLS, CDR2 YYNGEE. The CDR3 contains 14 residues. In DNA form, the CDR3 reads TGTGCCAGCAGCGTGGTCGACAGGGGTGGTGAGCAGTTCTTC. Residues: CASSVVDRGGEQFF.

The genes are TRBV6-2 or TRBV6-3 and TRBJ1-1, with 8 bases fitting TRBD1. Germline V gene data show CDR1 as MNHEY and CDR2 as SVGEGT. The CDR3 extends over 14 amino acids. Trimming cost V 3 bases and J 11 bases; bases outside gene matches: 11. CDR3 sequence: CASSYLPGGVGAFF. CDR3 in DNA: TGTGCCAGCAGTTATCTGCCAGGGGGCGTGGGTGCTTTCTTT.

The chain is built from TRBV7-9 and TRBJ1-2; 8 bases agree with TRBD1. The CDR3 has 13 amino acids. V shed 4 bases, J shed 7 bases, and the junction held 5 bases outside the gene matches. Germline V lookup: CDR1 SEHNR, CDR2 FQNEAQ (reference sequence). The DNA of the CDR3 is TGTGCCAGCAGCTCAGGGGGCACGGGTGGCTACACCTTC. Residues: CASSSGGTGGYTF.

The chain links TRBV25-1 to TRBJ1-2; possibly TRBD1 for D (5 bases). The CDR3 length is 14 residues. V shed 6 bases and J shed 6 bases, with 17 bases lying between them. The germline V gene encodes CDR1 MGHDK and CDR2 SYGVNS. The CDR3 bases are TGTGCCAGCAGCCGGGGGGTTTCGGGGAATGGCTACACCTTC. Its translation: CASSRGVSGNGYTF.

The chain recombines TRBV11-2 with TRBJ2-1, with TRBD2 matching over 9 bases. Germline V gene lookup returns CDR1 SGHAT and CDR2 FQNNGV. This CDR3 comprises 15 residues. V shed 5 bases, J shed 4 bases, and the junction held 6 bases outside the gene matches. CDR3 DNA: TGTGCCAGCAGCCAAGGACTAGCGCCGTACAATGAGCAGTTCTTC. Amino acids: CASSQGLAPYNEQFF.

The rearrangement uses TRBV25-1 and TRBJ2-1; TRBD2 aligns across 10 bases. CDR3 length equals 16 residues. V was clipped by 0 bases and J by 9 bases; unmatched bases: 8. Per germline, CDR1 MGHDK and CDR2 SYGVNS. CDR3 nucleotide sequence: TGTGCCAGCAGTGAATACAGGCTAGCGGGAGAGCGTGAGCAGTTCTTC. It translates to CASSEYRLAGEREQFF.

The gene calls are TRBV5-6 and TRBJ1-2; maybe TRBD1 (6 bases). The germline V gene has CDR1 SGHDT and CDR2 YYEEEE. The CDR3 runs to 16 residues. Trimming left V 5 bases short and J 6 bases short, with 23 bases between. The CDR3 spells CASRVGGHRRFDGYTF. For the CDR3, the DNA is TGTGCCAGCAGGGTCGGGGGGCACCGACGCTTTGATGGCTACACCTTC.

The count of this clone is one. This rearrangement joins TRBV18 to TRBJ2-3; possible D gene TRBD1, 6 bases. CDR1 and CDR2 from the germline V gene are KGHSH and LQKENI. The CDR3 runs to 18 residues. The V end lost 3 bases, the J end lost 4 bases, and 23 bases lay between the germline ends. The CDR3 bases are TGTGCCAGCTCACCCCTCGCTATCGGCCAGGGGAGCCCAGATACGCAGTATTTT. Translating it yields CASSPLAIGQGSPDTQYF.

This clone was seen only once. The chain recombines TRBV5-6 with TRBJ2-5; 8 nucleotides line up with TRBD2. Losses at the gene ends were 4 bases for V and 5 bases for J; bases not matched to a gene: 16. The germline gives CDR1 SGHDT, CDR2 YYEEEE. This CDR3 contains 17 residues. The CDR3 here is CASSGGSSGTLQETQYF. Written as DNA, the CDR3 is TGTGCCAGCAGCGGCGGGAGTAGCGGGACTCTCCAGGAGACCCAGTACTTC.

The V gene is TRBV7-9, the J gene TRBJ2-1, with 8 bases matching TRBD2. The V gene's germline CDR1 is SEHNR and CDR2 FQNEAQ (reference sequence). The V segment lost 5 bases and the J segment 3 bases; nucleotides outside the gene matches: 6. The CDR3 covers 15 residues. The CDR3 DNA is TGTGCCAGCAGCACAGATAGCGGGGACTACAATGAGCAGTTCTTC. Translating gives CASSTDSGDYNEQFF. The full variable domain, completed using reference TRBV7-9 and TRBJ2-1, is DTGVSQNPRHKITKRGQNVTFRCDPISEHNRLYWYRQTLGQGPEFLTYFQNEAQLEKSRLLSDRFSAERPKGSFSTLEIQRTEQGDSAMYLCASSTDSGDYNEQFFGPGTRLTVL.

The CDR3 protein is CASSLEQGNEQFF. CDR3 coding DNA: TGCGCCAGCAGCTTGGAACAGGGGAATGAGCAGTTCTTC. The chain combines TRBV5-1 with TRBJ2-1; 7 nucleotides align to TRBD1. Germline-derived CDR1 and CDR2 are SGHRS and YFSETQ. V trimming: 0 bases; J trimming: 7 bases; junction bases outside the gene matches: 1. The CDR3 is made up of 13 amino acids.

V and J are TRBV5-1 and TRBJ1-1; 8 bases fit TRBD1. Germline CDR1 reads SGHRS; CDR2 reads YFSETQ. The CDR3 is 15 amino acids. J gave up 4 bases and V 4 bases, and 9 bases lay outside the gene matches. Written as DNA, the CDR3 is TGCGCCAGCAGCCCCCGGACAGGGCTGACCACTGAAGCTTTCTTT. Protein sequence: CASSPRTGLTTEAFF.

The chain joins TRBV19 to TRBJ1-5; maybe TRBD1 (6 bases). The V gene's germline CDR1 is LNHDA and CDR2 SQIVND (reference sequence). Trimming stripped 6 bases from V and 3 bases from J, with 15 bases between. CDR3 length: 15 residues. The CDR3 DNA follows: TGTGCCAGTAGCCAAGGACAGAACCCCAATCAGCCCCAGCATTTT. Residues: CASSQGQNPNQPQHF.

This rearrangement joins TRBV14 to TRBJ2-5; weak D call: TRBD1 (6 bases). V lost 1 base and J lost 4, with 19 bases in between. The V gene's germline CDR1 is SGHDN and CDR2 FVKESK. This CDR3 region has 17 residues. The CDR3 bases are TGTGCCAGCAGCCAAGCCCCTTATGGGACACGTCCAGAGACCCAGTACTTC. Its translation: CASSQAPYGTRPETQYF.

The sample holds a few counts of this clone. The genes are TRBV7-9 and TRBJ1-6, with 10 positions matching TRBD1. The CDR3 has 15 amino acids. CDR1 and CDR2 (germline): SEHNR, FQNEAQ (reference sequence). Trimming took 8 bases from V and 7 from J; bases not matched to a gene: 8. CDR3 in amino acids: CASRLSGQGNSPLHF. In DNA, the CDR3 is TGTGCCAGCCGGCTATCGGGACAGGGGAATTCACCCCTCCACTTT.